The 16 T cell receptor beta chains listed next were all sequenced from one sample in a study of cytomegalovirus exposure and HLA in healthy donors (dated 2017 in TCRdb). The receptor library was made with the immunoSEQ multiplex PCR assay. A mixture of 60 forward primers for TCR Vbeta segments and 13 reverse primers for TCR Jbeta segments was used in the multiplex PCR. The source is immuneACCESS, and TCRdb retained only in-frame sequences with V and J called. Part of the clones is not carried over; for the studies checked, unresolved V genes explain less than half of this, and the remainder is unexplained. This sample has 100,000 to 150,000 clones in its table, and roughly 78% of those were observed once. Of the sample, less than 4.5% is held by the ten largest clones. Sequenced input: PBMCs. The receptor source for this set is a man in his forties or fifties in good health and CMV-seropositive.

The J gene is TRBJ2-5, the V gene TRBV7-2; 9 bases match TRBD1. The CDR3 is made up of 14 amino acids. The V segment lost 7 bases and the J segment 5 bases; nucleotides outside the gene matches: 8. The germline V gene has CDR1 SGHTA and CDR2 FQGNSA. CDR3 amino acids: CASMYRGRRETQYF. In DNA, the CDR3 is TGTGCCAGCATGTACAGGGGGCGGCGTGAGACCCAGTACTTC.

The chain combines TRBV4-2 with TRBJ2-1; tentatively, D is TRBD1 (5 bases). Trimming took 3 bases from V and 5 from J, leaving 11 bases between them. The CDR3 spans 14 residues. CDR1 and CDR2 from the germline V gene are LGHNA and YNFKEQ. CDR3 loop: CASSQVQGDNEQFF. The CDR3 bases are TGTGCCAGCAGCCAGGTACAAGGGGACAATGAGCAGTTCTTC.

This clone was counted a single time. The rearrangement links TRBV2 to TRBJ2-3, with 8 bases that match TRBD2. Germline V gene data show CDR1 as SNHLY and CDR2 as FYNNEI. After removal of 10 bases from V and 3 bases from J, the junction contained 6 bases not matched to a gene. The CDR3 consists of 13 residues. This CDR3 reads CAITSGLTDTQYF. CDR3 in DNA: TGTGCCATCACTAGCGGACTAACAGATACGCAGTATTTT.

The chain combines TRBV18 with TRBJ1-1, with 8 bases aligning to TRBD1. J lost 3 bases, V lost 1 base, and 1 base had no gene match. The CDR3 has 14 residues. Germline-derived CDR1 and CDR2 are KGHSH and LQKENI. The CDR3 DNA sequence: TGTGCCAGCTCACCACACAGGGGGTACACTGAAGCTTTCTTT. Its translation: CASSPHRGYTEAFF.

This clone was found a few times. CDR3 DNA: TGTGCCAGTAAAGCACCCGACACTGAAGCTTTCTTT. Translated, it gives CASKAPDTEAFF. The V call is TRBV19, the J call TRBJ1-1; D gene uncertain. Trimming removed 7 bases at V and 3 bases at J, with 9 bases between. Germline CDR1 and CDR2: LNHDA and SQIVND (reference sequence). This CDR3 is 12 amino acids long.

A word on this clone: Germline is not matched at one junction end, which may reflect a read error. J is TRBJ1-1 and V is TRBV2; D is uncertain. This CDR3 contains 13 residues. The germline CDR1 and CDR2 sequences are SNHLY and FYNNEI. This CDR3 is CASQATQNTEASF. DNA for the CDR3: TGTGCCAGTCAGGCTACACAGAACACTGAAGCTTCCTTT.

The genes are TRBV4-1 and TRBJ1-4, with 9 positions matching TRBD1. Per the germline V gene, CDR1 is MGHRA and CDR2 is YSYEKL. Trimming took 5 bases from V and 5 from J; bases not matched to a gene: 6. The CDR3 extends over 15 amino acids. CDR3 coding DNA: TGCGCCAGCAGCACACCGGGACAGGGAAATGAAAAACTGTTTTTT. Translation: CASSTPGQGNEKLFF.

The genes are TRBV29-1 and TRBJ2-5, with D maybe TRBD1 (5 bases). The germline V gene encodes CDR1 SQVTM and CDR2 ANQGSEA. This CDR3 has 13 amino acids. Between the trimmed V and J ends, which lost 1 base and 5 bases, there was a span of 11 bases. CDR3 loop: CSVEGQGRETQYF. CDR3 sequence (DNA): TGCAGCGTTGAAGGTCAGGGAAGGGAGACCCAGTACTTC.

The chain carries TRBV29-1 and TRBJ1-1; D remains unclear. This CDR3 has 13 amino acids. Trimming pared 4 bases from V and 0 bases from J, leaving 9 bases between. Germline lookup yields CDR1 SQVTM and CDR2 ANQGSEA. CDR3 sequence: CSVASDMNTEAFF. The CDR3 DNA reads TGCAGCGTTGCCAGCGATATGAACACTGAAGCTTTCTTT.

The V and J genes are TRBV6-5 and TRBJ2-1, with 7 bases aligning to TRBD2. Unmatched junction bases numbered 12, after V lost 4 bases and J lost 6 bases. This CDR3 has 16 amino acids. In germline, CDR1 is MNHEY, CDR2 SVGAGI. CDR3 protein: CASSSGGGRVRNEQFF. The CDR3 DNA is TGTGCCAGCAGTTCTGGTGGTGGGAGGGTCCGCAATGAGCAGTTCTTC.

This clone was seen just once. The chain is built from TRBV29-1 and TRBJ2-1; 10 bases line up with TRBD1. The CDR3 loop spans 14 amino acids. Germline V gene sequence: CDR1 SQVTM, CDR2 ANQGSEA. V was clipped by 5 bases and J by 5 bases; unmatched bases: 6. In DNA form, the CDR3 reads TGCAGCGTTCTAACCGGGACAGGGGACAATGAGCAGTTCTTC. Its protein product is CSVLTGTGDNEQFF.

V gene TRBV28 combines with J gene TRBJ1-2; D ambiguous. The CDR3 is 11 amino acids. The V and J ends lost 3 bases and 7 bases respectively, with 6 bases between them. The germline V gene encodes CDR1 MDHEN and CDR2 SYDVKM. The CDR3 is CASSFFGGYTF. The CDR3 coding sequence is TGTGCCAGCAGTTTTTTCGGTGGCTACACCTTC.

V is TRBV7-2 and J is TRBJ2-5; D possibly corresponds to TRBD2 (5 bases). Trimming removed 5 bases at V and 2 bases at J, with 12 bases between. Germline V gene data show CDR1 as SGHTA and CDR2 as FQGNSA. CDR3 size: 14 residues. The CDR3 protein is CASSHFGVQETQYF. CDR3 in DNA: TGTGCCAGCAGCCATTTCGGGGTACAAGAGACCCAGTACTTC.

This clone was found a few times. V and J are TRBV7-9 and TRBJ2-3, with D possibly TRBD2 on 7 matching bases. V shed 1 base and J shed 10 bases, with 27 bases lying between them. Germline V lookup: CDR1 SEHNR, CDR2 FQNEAQ (reference sequence). CDR3 length equals 18 residues. This CDR3 reads CASSLGREGGGPFRSQYF. The DNA of the CDR3 is TGTGCCAGCAGCTTAGGACGAGAGGGGGGAGGGCCCTTCCGATCGCAGTATTTT.

In this sample, this clone turned up once. J is TRBJ2-7 and V is TRBV6-6; the match to TRBD2 covers 11 bases. After removal of 6 bases from V and 7 bases from J, the junction contained 8 bases not matched to a gene. The CDR3 extends over 14 amino acids. Germline-derived CDR1 and CDR2 are MNHNY and SVGAGI (reference sequence). This CDR3 is CASSPLAGVREQYF. Here the CDR3 DNA reads TGTGCCAGCAGCCCACTAGCGGGAGTAAGGGAGCAGTACTTC.

The chain joins TRBV6-5 to TRBJ1-2, with D unresolved. V lost 9 bases and J 5 bases, leaving 4 bases between the germline ends. Germline CDR1 MNHEY, CDR2 SVGAGI. This CDR3 region has 9 residues. DNA for the CDR3: TGTGCCAGGTTATATGGCTACACCTTC. Residues: CARLYGYTF.